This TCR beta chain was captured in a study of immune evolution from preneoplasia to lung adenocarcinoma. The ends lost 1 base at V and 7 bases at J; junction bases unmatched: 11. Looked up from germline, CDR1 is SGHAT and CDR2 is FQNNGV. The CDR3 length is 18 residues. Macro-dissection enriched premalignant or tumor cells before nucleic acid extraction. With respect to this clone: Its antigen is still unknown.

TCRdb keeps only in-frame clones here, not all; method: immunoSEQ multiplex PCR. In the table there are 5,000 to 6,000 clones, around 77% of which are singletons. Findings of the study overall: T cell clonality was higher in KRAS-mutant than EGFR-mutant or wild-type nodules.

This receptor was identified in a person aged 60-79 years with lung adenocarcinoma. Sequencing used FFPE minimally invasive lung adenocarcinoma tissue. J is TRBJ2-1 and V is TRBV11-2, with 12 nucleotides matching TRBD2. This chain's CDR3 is CASSLGGLAGYGGNEQFF. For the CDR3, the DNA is TGTGCCAGCAGCTTAGGGGGACTAGCGGGTTATGGGGGGAATGAGCAGTTCTTC.